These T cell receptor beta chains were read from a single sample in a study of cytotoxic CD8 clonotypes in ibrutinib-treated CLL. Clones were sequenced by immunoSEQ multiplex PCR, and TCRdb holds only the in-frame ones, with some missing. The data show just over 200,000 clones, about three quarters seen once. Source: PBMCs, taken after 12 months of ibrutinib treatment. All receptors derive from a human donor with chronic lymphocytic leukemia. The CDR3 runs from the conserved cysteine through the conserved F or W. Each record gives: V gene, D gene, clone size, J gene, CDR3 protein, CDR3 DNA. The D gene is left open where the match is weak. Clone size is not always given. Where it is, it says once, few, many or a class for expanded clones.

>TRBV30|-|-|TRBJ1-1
CAWSAAVNTEAFF
TGTGCCTGGAGTGCGGCAGTGAACACTGAAGCTTTCTTT
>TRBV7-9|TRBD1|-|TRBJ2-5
CASSTRDRDETQYF
TGTGCCAGCAGCACCCGGGACAGGGACGAGACCCAGTACTTC
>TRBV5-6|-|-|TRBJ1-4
CASSAKQGLGYEKLFF
TGTGCCAGCAGCGCAAAACAGGGTTTGGGGTATGAAAAACTGTTTTTT
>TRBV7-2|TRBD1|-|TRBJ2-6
CASSLGQSSGANVLTF
TGTGCCAGCAGCTTGGGACAGAGCTCTGGGGCCAACGTCCTGACTTTC
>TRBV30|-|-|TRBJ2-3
CAWSSDSLSTDTQYF
TGTGCCTGGAGTTCGGACAGCTTATCCACAGATACGCAGTATTTT
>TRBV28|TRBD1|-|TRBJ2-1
CASRTGGLSGYNEQFF
TGTGCCAGCAGGACAGGGGGACTCTCTGGCTACAATGAGCAGTTCTTC
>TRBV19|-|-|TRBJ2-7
CASSIAAGRSYEQYF
TGTGCCAGTAGTATAGCCGCGGGCCGCTCCTACGAGCAGTACTTC
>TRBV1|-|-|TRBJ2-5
CTSSQDRASGRLGKTQYF
TGCACCAGCAGCCAAGATCGGGCTAGCGGGAGGCTCGGGAAGACCCAGTACTTC
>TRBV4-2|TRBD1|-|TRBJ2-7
CASSQEGTDYEQYF
TGTGCCAGCAGCCAAGAAGGGACAGACTACGAGCAGTACTTC
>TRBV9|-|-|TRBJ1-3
CASSPETSISGNTIYF
TGTGCCAGCAGCCCAGAGACGTCGATCTCTGGAAACACCATATATTTT
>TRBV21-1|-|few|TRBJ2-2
CASSKARVSIAGELFF
TGTGCCAGCAGCAAAGCCCGGGTCTCGATTGCCGGGGAGCTGTTTTTT
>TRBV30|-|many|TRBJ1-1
CARRGSGYEDTEAFF
TGTGCCCGCAGGGGTTCGGGCTATGAGGACACTGAAGCTTTCTTT
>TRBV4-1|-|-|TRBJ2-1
CASSQDSSRGTSYNEQFF
TGCGCCAGCAGCCAAGACTCTAGCAGAGGAACCTCCTACAATGAGCAGTTCTTC
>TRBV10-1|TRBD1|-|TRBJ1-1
CASSAGQGARRFTEAFF
TGCGCCAGCAGTGCGGGACAGGGGGCGCGTCGGTTTACTGAAGCTTTCTTT
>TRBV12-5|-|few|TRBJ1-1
CASGLFREAEAFF
TGTGCTAGTGGTTTGTTCAGGGAAGCTGAAGCTTTCTTT
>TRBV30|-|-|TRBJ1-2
CAWRGERVRGYTF
TGTGCCTGGAGGGGGGAGCGGGTTAGAGGCTACACCTTC
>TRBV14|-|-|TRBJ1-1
CASSLGPGDLPEAFF
TGTGCCAGCAGCCTGGGCCCGGGAGACCTTCCTGAAGCTTTCTTT
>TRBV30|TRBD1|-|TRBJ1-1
CAWWTGLGTEAFF
TGTGCCTGGTGGACAGGGTTGGGGACTGAAGCTTTCTTT
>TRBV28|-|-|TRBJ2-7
CASSLLGGYEQYF
TGTGCCAGCAGTTTATTAGGGGGCTACGAGCAGTACTTC
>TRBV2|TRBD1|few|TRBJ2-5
CASRHRDRGQETQYF
TGTGCCAGCAGACACCGGGACAGGGGGCAAGAGACCCAGTACTTC
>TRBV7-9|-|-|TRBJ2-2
CASSLPGPGELFF
TGTGCCAGCAGCTTACCAGGGCCCGGGGAGCTGTTTTTT
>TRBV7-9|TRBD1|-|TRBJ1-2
CASSSTGGGIYGYTF
TGTGCCAGCAGCTCCACAGGGGGGGGTATCTATGGCTACACCTTC
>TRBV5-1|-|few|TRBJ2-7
CASSSPLGGHYEQYF
TGCGCCAGCAGCTCCCCGTTAGGGGGGCACTACGAGCAGTACTTC
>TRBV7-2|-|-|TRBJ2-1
CASSLRSAYNEQFF
TGTGCCAGCAGCTTAAGGTCAGCCTACAATGAGCAGTTCTTC
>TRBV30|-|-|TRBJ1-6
CAWSGHPTQGSPLHF
TGTGCCTGGAGTGGACACCCTACACAGGGATCACCCCTCCACTTT
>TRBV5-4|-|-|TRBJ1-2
CATHHRVDYGYTF
TGTGCCACCCATCACCGAGTAGATTATGGCTACACCTTC
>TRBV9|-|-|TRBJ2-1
CASSVALTGSYNEQFF
TGTGCCAGCAGCGTAGCTTTGACGGGGTCCTACAATGAGCAGTTCTTC
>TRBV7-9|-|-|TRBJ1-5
CASQGSGNQPQHF
TGTGCCAGCCAAGGCTCGGGCAATCAGCCCCAGCATTTT
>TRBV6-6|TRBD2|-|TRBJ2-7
CASSYGGRSYEQYF
TGTGCCAGCAGTTACGGCGGGAGAAGCTACGAGCAGTACTTC
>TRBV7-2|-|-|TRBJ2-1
CASSSPGISYNEQFF
TGTGCCAGCAGCTCCCCAGGGATCTCCTACAATGAGCAGTTCTTC
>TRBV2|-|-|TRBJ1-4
CASRGWVTNEKLFF
TGTGCCAGCAGGGGGTGGGTAACTAATGAAAAACTGTTTTTT
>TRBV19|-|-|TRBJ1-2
CATEPGANYGYTF
TGTGCCACCGAGCCAGGCGCCAACTATGGCTACACCTTC
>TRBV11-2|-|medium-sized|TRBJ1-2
CASSANYGYTF
TGTGCCAGCAGCGCTAACTATGGCTACACCTTC
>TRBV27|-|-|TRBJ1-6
CASSFGSGVDWYNSPLHF
TGTGCCAGCAGTTTTGGATCGGGGGTGGATTGGTATAATTCACCCCTCCACTTT
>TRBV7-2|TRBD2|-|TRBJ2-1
CASSHSGGDNEQFF
TGTGCCAGCAGCCATAGCGGGGGGGACAATGAGCAGTTCTTC
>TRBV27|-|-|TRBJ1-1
CASTSTVNTEAFF
TGTGCCAGCACGTCAACAGTGAACACTGAAGCTTTCTTT
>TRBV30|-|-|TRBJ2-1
CAWSQTSSYNEQFF
TGTGCCTGGAGTCAAACTAGCTCCTACAATGAGCAGTTCTTC
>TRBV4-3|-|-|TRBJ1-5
CASSQGINNQPQHF
TGCGCCAGCAGCCAAGGGATCAACAATCAGCCCCAGCATTTT
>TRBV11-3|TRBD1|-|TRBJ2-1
CASSYMTGSYNEQFF
TGTGCCAGCAGCTATATGACAGGGTCCTACAATGAGCAGTTCTTC
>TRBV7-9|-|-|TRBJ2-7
CASSRVPGSYEQYF
TGTGCCAGCAGCCGTGTCCCAGGATCCTACGAGCAGTACTTC
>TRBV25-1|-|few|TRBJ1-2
CASSESESYGYTF
TGTGCCAGCAGTGAATCCGAGAGCTATGGCTACACCTTC
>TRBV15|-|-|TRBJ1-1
CATSRGGVRNTEAFF
TGTGCCACCAGCAGAGGAGGGGTTAGGAACACTGAAGCTTTCTTT
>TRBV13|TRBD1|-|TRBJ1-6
CASSFQLIGTGANSPLHF
TGTGCCAGCAGCTTTCAGCTAATTGGGACAGGGGCTAATTCACCCCTCCACTTT
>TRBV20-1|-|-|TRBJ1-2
CSAGYGYTF
TGCAGTGCTGGGTATGGCTACACCTTC
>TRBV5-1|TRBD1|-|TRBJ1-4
CASSLGTGGWNEKLFF
TGCGCCAGCAGCTTGGGGACAGGGGGTTGGAATGAAAAACTGTTTTTT
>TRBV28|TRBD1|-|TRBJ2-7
CASSLGTGYEQYF
TGTGCCAGCAGTTTAGGGACAGGCTACGAGCAGTACTTC
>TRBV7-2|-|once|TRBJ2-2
CASSLVVAITGELFF
TGTGCCAGCAGCTTAGTGGTAGCTATCACCGGGGAGCTGTTTTTT
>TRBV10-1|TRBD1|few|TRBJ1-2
CASSDKTTGTYGYTF
TGCGCCAGCAGTGATAAAACGACAGGGACCTATGGCTACACCTTC
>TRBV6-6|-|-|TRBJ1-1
CASRHPSMNTEAFF
TGTGCCAGCAGACACCCCAGCATGAACACTGAAGCTTTCTTT
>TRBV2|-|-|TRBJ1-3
CASSAQGISGNTIYF
TGTGCCAGCAGTGCCCAGGGGATCTCTGGAAACACCATATATTTT
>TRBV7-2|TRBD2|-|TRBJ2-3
CASSLGSSGIDTQYF
TGTGCCAGCAGCTTAGGAAGTAGCGGGATAGATACGCAGTATTTT
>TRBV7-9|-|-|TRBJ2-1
CASSLLRSTSSYNEQFF
TGTGCCAGCAGCTTATTGCGGAGTACAAGCTCCTACAATGAGCAGTTCTTC
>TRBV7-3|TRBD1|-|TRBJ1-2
CASSPGQGVPWGYTF
TGTGCCAGCAGCCCCGGACAGGGGGTGCCGTGGGGCTACACCTTC